This T cell receptor beta chain is drawn from a study of PD-L1 blockade in urothelial cancer. About the research overall: Atezolizumab therapy began for patients in about 2014, dosed at 1,200 mg intravenously every 3 weeks. Blood was subjected to analysis at 3 weeks (second dose) and 6 weeks following treatment start.

Generated by immunoSEQ multiplex PCR, the TCRdb table keeps only in-frame clones and is missing some. Of roughly 50,000 clones listed, 70% to 80% are singletons. Germline-derived CDR1 and CDR2 are SNHLY and FYNNEI. The V gene end was trimmed by 5 bases and the J gene end by 3 bases; junction bases not matched to a gene: 15. The length of the CDR3 is 18 residues. Sequences were derived from PBMCs, sampled around atezolizumab (anti-PD-L1) treatment. The receptor was isolated from a man in his sixties or seventies with urothelial cancer. The gene calls are TRBV2 and TRBJ2-7, with TRBD2 matching 11 bases. CDR3 bases: TGTGCCAGCAGTCCCGGACTAGCGGGTCGAACCCGAGGCTACGAGCAGTACTTC. It specifies CASSPGLAGRTRGYEQYF. The full variable domain, rest sourced from reference TRBV2 and TRBJ2-7, is EPEVTQTPSHQVTQMGQEVILRCVPISNHLYFYWYRQILGQKVEFLVSFYNNEISEKSEIFDDQFSVERPDGSNFTLKIRSTKLEDSAMYFCASSPGLAGRTRGYEQYFGPGTRLTVT.